The text below deals with one T cell receptor (beta chain). What it binds is not known. This CDR3 region has 14 residues. Losses at the gene ends were 4 bases for V and 3 bases for J; bases not matched to a gene: 4. Germline lookup yields CDR1 SGHRS and CDR2 YFSETQ. This entry is derived from a study of cytomegalovirus exposure and HLA in healthy donors. Whole-study context: In an earlier analysis, around 120 million unique TCR beta sequences were found from approximately 190 million T cells. Findings of the study overall: In a later analysis, V- and J-gene trimming of beta chains associated with a DCLRE1C missense variant, replicated independently.

PCR used 60 Vbeta primers and 13 Jbeta primers. The data were produced by immunoSEQ multiplex PCR, yet TCRdb's version contains in-frame clones alone and is incomplete. This sample's table reports 150,000 to 250,000 clones. Sequencing was performed on PBMCs. This TCR came from a boy younger than 18 in good health and CMV-seronegative. V is TRBV5-1 and J is TRBJ2-5; 9 positions match TRBD2. The CDR3 sequence: CASSRGGGEETQYF. The CDR3 DNA is TGCGCCAGCAGCCGGGGCGGGGGGGAAGAGACCCAGTACTTC.